Listed here are 23 T cell receptor beta chains from one sample, sequenced in a study of CD8 T cells in Susac syndrome. RNA totalling roughly 0.5 to 1 ug underwent reverse transcription with random hexamers. TCRdb reprocessed the immunoSEQ multiplex PCR reads with MiXCR, giving one entry per CDR3 protein. This table holds about 22,000 distinct CDR3 sequences, around 92% found once. The sample consisted of CD8+ T cells from PBMCs. The receptors were sampled from a human donor in good health.

The rearrangement joins TRBV6-1 to TRBJ2-7; D uncertain. The V end was cut by 3 bases, the J end by 0 bases, with 6 bases between. The CDR3 has 13 amino acids. Germline assignment: CDR1 MNHNS and CDR2 SASEGT. This CDR3 is CASSDIRSYEQYF. The CDR3 region has the DNA TGTGCCAGCAGTGACATCCGCTCCTACGAGCAGTACTTC.

CDR3: CAISPSDRSYEQYF. Here the CDR3 DNA reads TGTGCCATCTCTCCTAGCGACCGAAGCTACGAGCAGTACTTC. This rearrangement joins TRBV10-3 to TRBJ2-7; D is possibly TRBD2 (6 bases). This CDR3 comprises 14 residues. With 8 bases removed from V and 3 bases from J, the gap between germline ends came to 17 bases. Germline assignment: CDR1 ENHRY and CDR2 SYGVKD.

The V gene is TRBV9, the J gene TRBJ2-1; the match to TRBD2 covers 10 bases. V was pared by 0 bases and J by 12 bases, with 12 bases of the junction left unmatched. The CDR3 runs to 16 residues. Germline V CDR1 and CDR2: SGDLS, YYNGEE. CDR3 bases: TGTGCCAGCAGCGTAGCTGGGCCTAGCGGGGGTTACGGGCAGTTCTTC. As protein: CASSVAGPSGGYGQFF.

The chain has TRBV7-8 and TRBJ1-3; 9 nucleotides align to TRBD1. J lost 1 base, V lost 3 bases, and 1 base had no gene match. The CDR3 consists of 15 residues. CDR1 is SGHVS and CDR2 is FQNEAQ in the germline V gene. The CDR3 spells CASSFGTGSGNTIYF. The CDR3 bases are TGTGCCAGCAGCTTCGGGACAGGGTCTGGAAACACCATATATTTT. Together with reference TRBV7-8 and TRBJ1-3, the CDR3 gives the full variable domain: GAGVSQSPRYKVAKRGQDVALRCDPISGHVSLFWYQQALGQGPEFLTYFQNEAQLDKSGLPSDRFFAERPEGSVSTLKIQRTQQEDSAVYLCASSFGTGSGNTIYFGEGSWLTVV.

The chain links TRBV4-2 to TRBJ1-1; D gene uncertain. The length of the CDR3 is 13 residues. V was shortened by 5 bases and J by 1 base, with 8 bases between the two germline ends. Germline CDR1 is LGHNA and CDR2 is YNFKEQ. The DNA of the CDR3 is TGTGCCAGCAGCTCTACCTGGAACACTGAAGCTTTCTTT. Amino acids: CASSSTWNTEAFF.

The chain couples TRBV9 to TRBJ2-5; D may be TRBD1 or TRBD2 (5 bases each). V was shortened by 4 bases and J by 0 bases, with 13 bases between the two germline ends. This CDR3 is built from 15 residues. CDR1 SGDLS and CDR2 YYNGEE come from the germline V gene. CDR3 in DNA: TGTGCCAGCAGCCCAGACTGGGGGTACCAAGAGACCCAGTACTTC. Residues: CASSPDWGYQETQYF.

The rearrangement joins TRBV2 to TRBJ1-2; maybe TRBD1 (6 bases). The length of the CDR3 is 14 residues. Trimming stripped 6 bases from V and 3 bases from J, with 14 bases between. Germline CDR1 SNHLY, CDR2 FYNNEI. The CDR3 DNA reads as TGTGCCAGCAGGGGGTTGGACAGCCACTATGGCTACACCTTC. Its protein is CASRGLDSHYGYTF.

V is TRBV3-1 and J is TRBJ2-7; perhaps TRBD1 as D (6 bases). CDR1 LGHDT and CDR2 YNNKEL come from the germline V gene (reference sequence). The length of the CDR3 is 17 residues. V was pared by 2 bases and J by 3 bases, with 20 bases between. CDR3: CASSQRTMGTTCYEQYF. CDR3 in DNA: TGTGCCAGCAGCCAACGAACGATGGGGACAACTTGCTACGAGCAGTACTTC.

This chain uses TRBV19 with TRBJ2-7; D possibly corresponds to TRBD1 (5 bases). The ends were cut back, 3 bases at V and 5 bases at J, with 20 bases in the middle. Germline CDR1 is LNHDA and CDR2 is SQIVND (reference sequence). This CDR3 has 16 amino acids. The CDR3 is CASSMGSVGPGNEQYF. CDR3 sequence (DNA): TGTGCCAGTAGTATGGGGTCGGTGGGGCCAGGGAACGAGCAGTACTTC.

The table lists this clonotype with a few counts. The V gene is TRBV27, the J gene TRBJ1-1; D is undetermined. V was pared by 4 bases and J by 2 bases, with 2 bases between. The CDR3 totals 11 residues. Looked up from germline, CDR1 is MNHEY and CDR2 is SMNVEV (reference sequence). CDR3 sequence: CASSSNTEAFF. CDR3 sequence (DNA): TGTGCCAGCAGTTCCAACACTGAAGCTTTCTTT.

This chain joins TRBV4-3 and TRBJ2-1; the match to TRBD2 covers 8 bases. The CDR3 runs to 16 residues. The V and J ends lost 1 base and 1 base, in that order; junction bases with no gene match: 3. The germline V gene encodes CDR1 LGHNA and CDR2 YSLEER. In DNA, the CDR3 is TGCGCCAGCAGCCAAGGCCGGGGGGGTTCCTACAATGAGCAGTTCTTC. Its translation is CASSQGRGGSYNEQFF.

The rearrangement links TRBV10-3 to TRBJ1-2; D not resolved. The CDR3 has 14 amino acids. V was trimmed by 10 bases and J by 0 bases, leaving 15 bases between them. Germline V CDR1 and CDR2: ENHRY, SYGVKD. CDR3 DNA sequence: TGTGCCACCGCAAGGCCTATTGCTAACTATGGCTACACCTTC. Translating gives CATARPIANYGYTF.

This chain connects TRBV6-1 to TRBJ1-1; no firm D call. Germline-derived CDR1 and CDR2 are MNHNS and SASEGT. The CDR3 extends over 14 amino acids. Trimming shortened V by 2 bases and J by 5 bases, and 12 bases separated the two germline ends. Here the CDR3 DNA reads TGTGCCAGCAGTGAAACTGGCACAGAAACTGAAGCTTTCTTT. Amino acids: CASSETGTETEAFF.

The chain employs TRBV6-6 and TRBJ2-1, with a tentative D call TRBD1 (6 bases). The CDR3 covers 14 residues. Per germline, CDR1 MNHNY and CDR2 SVGAGI (reference sequence). The germline V and J ends were trimmed by 5 bases and 6 bases, with 14 bases remaining between them. The CDR3 spells CASSPRDNLNEQFF. CDR3 sequence (DNA): TGTGCCAGCAGTCCCCGGGACAATCTCAATGAGCAGTTCTTC.

The chain is built from TRBV12-3 or TRBV12-4 and TRBJ2-5; 7 positions agree with TRBD2. V trimming: 4 bases; J trimming: 10 bases; junction bases outside the gene matches: 12. The CDR3 totals 14 residues. CDR3 DNA: TGTGCCAGCAGTTCCCAAGAGCGGGGAGGAGACCAGTACTTC. This gives the protein CASSSQERGGDQYF.

The rearrangement links TRBV4-3 to TRBJ2-2, with a possible D match to TRBD1 (5 bases). CDR1 is LGHNA and CDR2 is YSLEER in the germline V gene. The CDR3 contains 15 residues. V lost 0 bases and J lost 5, with 10 bases in between. The CDR3 protein is CASSQESGATGELFF. The CDR3 DNA is TGCGCCAGCAGCCAAGAAAGTGGGGCTACCGGGGAGCTGTTTTTT.

This chain joins TRBV7-2 and TRBJ1-2; no clear D. This CDR3 is 11 amino acids long. V was cut by 2 bases and J by 5 bases, with 3 bases left in between. Looked up from germline, CDR1 is SGHTA and CDR2 is FQGNSA. CDR3 residues: CASSLLYGYTF. CDR3 sequence (DNA): TGTGCCAGCAGCTTATTGTATGGCTACACCTTC.

DNA for the CDR3: TGTGCCAGCAGAAAGGACGGCGATGAGCAGTTCTTC. Translating gives CASRKDGDEQFF. V usage is TRBV7-2 and J usage is TRBJ2-1; D not resolved. The CDR3 has 12 residues. V dropped 6 bases and J dropped 8 bases, with 11 bases sitting between them. Germline lookup yields CDR1 SGHTA and CDR2 FQGNSA.

The chain combines TRBV27 with TRBJ1-2; 10 nucleotides line up with TRBD1. Germline assignment: CDR1 MNHEY and CDR2 SMNVEV (reference sequence). The V and J ends lost 0 bases and 8 bases, in that order; junction bases with no gene match: 6. The CDR3 is made up of 15 amino acids. The CDR3: CASSLSGTGDPGYTF. CDR3 nucleotides: TGTGCCAGCAGTTTATCAGGGACAGGGGATCCGGGCTACACCTTC.

V and J are TRBV27 and TRBJ2-3, with D perhaps matching TRBD2 (5 bases). The CDR3 is made up of 17 amino acids. CDR1 MNHEY and CDR2 SMNVEV come from the germline V gene (reference sequence). Trimming pared 3 bases from V and 4 bases from J, leaving 20 bases between. The CDR3 reads CASSFDGGPGQADTQYF. For the CDR3, the DNA is TGTGCCAGCAGTTTTGATGGCGGGCCTGGGCAGGCAGATACGCAGTATTTT.

The V gene is TRBV27, the J gene TRBJ2-1; D call uncertain. Germline values: CDR1 MNHEY, CDR2 SMNVEV (reference sequence). Trimming stripped 1 base from V and 2 bases from J, with 3 bases between. This CDR3 comprises 13 residues. CDR3 nucleotide sequence: TGTGCCAGCAGTTTATTCCCCTACAATGAGCAGTTCTTC. Its translation is CASSLFPYNEQFF.

The V gene is TRBV6-2 or TRBV6-3, the J gene TRBJ2-2; D gene ambiguous. Trimming took 2 bases from V and 3 from J, leaving 7 bases between them. Germline V gene data show CDR1 as MNHEY and CDR2 as SVGEGT. The CDR3 spans 14 residues. The CDR3 DNA reads as TGTGCCAGCAGTTACGCGGTGGACACCGGGGAGCTGTTTTTT. It codes for CASSYAVDTGELFF.

The J gene is TRBJ2-7, the V gene TRBV7-2; D is perhaps TRBD1 or TRBD2 (5 bases each). The V gene lost 5 bases and the J gene lost 3 bases, with 11 bases spanning the gap. This CDR3 is 13 amino acids long. CDR1 is SGHTA and CDR2 is FQGNSA in the germline V gene. CDR3 in amino acids: CASSPGRYYEQYF. For the CDR3, the DNA is TGTGCCAGCAGCCCGGGACGTTACTACGAGCAGTACTTC. Full variable domain (outside the CDR3, taken from reference TRBV7-2 and TRBJ2-7): GAGVSQSPSNKVTEKGKDVELRCDPISGHTALYWYRQSLGQGLEFLIYFQGNSAPDKSGLPSDRFSAERTGGSVSTLTIQRTQQEDSAVYLCASSPGRYYEQYFGPGTRLTVT.